This T cell receptor (beta chain) was identified during a study of T cells in Graves' hyperthyroidism and ophthalmopathy. This clonotype was seen repeatedly, ten times or more. Amplification yielded TCR beta CDR3 regions, with RNA transcripts as the source. TCR CDR3 regions were first amplified by RT-PCR with HTBI primers. TCRdb reprocessed the multiplex PCR reads via MiXCR and lists one record per CDR3 protein. In the table there are about 400,000 distinct CDR3 sequences, approximately 15% of which are singletons. Patients showing uncontrolled infection, other autoimmune disease, pregnancy or lactation were ineligible. This CDR3 spans 13 amino acids. Per germline, CDR1 WSHSY and CDR2 SAAADI. Trimming shortened V by 4 bases and J by 6 bases, and 10 bases separated the two germline ends.

Material for sequencing was blood. The chain has TRBV10-2 and TRBJ1-5; D gene ambiguous. The sequence was obtained from a woman under 30 with Graves' hyperthyroidism that later progressed to Graves' ophthalmopathy. CDR3 region: CASSVWSGQPQHF. CDR3 nucleotide sequence: TGCGCCAGCAGTGTGTGGAGCGGTCAGCCCCAGCATTTT.